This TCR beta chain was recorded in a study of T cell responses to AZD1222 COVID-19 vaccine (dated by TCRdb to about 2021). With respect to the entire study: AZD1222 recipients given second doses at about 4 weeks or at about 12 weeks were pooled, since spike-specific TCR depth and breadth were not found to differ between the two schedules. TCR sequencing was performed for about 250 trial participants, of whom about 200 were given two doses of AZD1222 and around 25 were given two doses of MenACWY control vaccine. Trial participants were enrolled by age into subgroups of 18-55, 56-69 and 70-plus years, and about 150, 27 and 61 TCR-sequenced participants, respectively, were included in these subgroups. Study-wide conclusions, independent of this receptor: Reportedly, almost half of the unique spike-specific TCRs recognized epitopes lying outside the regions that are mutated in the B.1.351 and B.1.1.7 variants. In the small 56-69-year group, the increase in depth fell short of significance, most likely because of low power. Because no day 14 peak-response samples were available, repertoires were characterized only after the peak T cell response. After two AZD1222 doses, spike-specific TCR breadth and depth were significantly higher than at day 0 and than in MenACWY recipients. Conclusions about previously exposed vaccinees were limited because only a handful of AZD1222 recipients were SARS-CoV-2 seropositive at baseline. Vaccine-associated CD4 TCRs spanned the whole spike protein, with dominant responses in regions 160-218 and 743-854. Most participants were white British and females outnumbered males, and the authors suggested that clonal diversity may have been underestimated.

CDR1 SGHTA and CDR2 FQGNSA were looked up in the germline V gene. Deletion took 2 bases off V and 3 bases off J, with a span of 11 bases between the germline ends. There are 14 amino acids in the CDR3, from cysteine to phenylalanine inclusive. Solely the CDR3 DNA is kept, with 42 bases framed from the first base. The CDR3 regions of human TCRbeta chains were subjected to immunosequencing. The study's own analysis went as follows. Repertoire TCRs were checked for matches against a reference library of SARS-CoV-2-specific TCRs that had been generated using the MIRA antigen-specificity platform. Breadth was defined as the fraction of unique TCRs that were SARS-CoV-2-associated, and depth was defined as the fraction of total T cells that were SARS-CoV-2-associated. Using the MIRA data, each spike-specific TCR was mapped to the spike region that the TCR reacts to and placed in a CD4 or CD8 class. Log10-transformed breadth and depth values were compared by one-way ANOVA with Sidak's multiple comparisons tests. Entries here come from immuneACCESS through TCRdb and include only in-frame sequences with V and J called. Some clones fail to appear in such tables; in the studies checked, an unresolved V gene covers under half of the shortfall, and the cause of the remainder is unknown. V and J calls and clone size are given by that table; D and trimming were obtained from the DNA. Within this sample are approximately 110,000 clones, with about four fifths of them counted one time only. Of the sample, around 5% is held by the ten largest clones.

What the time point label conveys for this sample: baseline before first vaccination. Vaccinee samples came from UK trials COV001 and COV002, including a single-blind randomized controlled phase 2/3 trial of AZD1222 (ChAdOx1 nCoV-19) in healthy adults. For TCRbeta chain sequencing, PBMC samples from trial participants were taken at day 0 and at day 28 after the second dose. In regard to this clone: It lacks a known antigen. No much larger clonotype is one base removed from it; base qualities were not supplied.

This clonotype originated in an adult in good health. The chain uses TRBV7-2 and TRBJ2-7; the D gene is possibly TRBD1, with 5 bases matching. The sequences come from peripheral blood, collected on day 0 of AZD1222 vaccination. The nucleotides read TGTGCCAGCAGCTTACTTGGGGCGTTCTACGAGCAGTACTTC. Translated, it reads CASSLLGAFYEQYF.